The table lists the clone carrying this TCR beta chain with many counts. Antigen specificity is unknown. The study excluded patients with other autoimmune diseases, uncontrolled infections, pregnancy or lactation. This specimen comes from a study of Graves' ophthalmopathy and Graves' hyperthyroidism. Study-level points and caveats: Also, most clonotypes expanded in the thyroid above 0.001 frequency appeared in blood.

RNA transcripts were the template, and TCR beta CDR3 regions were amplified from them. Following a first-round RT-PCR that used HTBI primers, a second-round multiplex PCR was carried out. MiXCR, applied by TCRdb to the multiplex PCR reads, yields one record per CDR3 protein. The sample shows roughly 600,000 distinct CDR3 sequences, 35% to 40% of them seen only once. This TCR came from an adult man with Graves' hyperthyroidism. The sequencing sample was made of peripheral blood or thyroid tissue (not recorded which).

CDR3 protein: CASKRTDSNQPQHF. DNA of the CDR3: TGTGCCAGCAAAAGGACAGATAGCAATCAGCCCCAGCATTTT. J is TRBJ1-5 and V is TRBV6-1; possibly TRBD1 for D (6 bases). This CDR3 region has 14 residues. CDR1 is MNHNS, CDR2 SASEGT, per germline. V lost 7 bases, J lost 0 bases, and 10 bases lay in between.